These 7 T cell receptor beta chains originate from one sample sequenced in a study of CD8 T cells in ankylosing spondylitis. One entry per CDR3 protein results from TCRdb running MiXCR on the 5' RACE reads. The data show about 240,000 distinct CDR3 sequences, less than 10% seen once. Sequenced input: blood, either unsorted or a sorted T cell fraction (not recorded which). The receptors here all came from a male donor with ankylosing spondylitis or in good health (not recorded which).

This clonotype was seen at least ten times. The chain's CDR3 is CSARGIGSTDTQYF. DNA of the CDR3: TGCAGTGCTAGAGGGATTGGTAGCACAGATACGCAGTATTTT. The genes are TRBV20-1 and TRBJ2-3; unclear D gene. Germline V gene data show CDR1 as DFQATT and CDR2 as SNEGSKA (reference sequence). The CDR3 has 14 amino acids. The ends were cut back, 1 base at V and 0 bases at J, with 8 bases in the middle.

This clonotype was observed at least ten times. The CDR3 DNA reads TGTGCCAGCAGTGAAACAGGGGGGGTGAACACTGAAGCTTTCTTT. It codes for CASSETGGVNTEAFF. This chain uses TRBV12-3 or TRBV12-4 with TRBJ1-1, with TRBD1 matching over 8 bases. V lost 5 bases and J lost 0; bases outside the gene matches: 5. The CDR3 length is 15 residues.

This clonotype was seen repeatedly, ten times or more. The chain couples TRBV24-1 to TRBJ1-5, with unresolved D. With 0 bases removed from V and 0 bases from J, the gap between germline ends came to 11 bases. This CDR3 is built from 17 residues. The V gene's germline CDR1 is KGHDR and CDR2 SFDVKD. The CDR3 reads CATSDLDPLYSNQPQHF. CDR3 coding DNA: TGTGCCACCAGTGATTTGGACCCACTCTATAGCAATCAGCCCCAGCATTTT.

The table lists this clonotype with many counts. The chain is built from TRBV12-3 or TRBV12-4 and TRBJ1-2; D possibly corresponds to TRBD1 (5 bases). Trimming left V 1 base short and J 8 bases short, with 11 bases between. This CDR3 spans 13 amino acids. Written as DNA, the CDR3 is TGTGCCAGCAGTTTAGTAGCCCGGGACGGCTACACCTTC. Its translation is CASSLVARDGYTF.

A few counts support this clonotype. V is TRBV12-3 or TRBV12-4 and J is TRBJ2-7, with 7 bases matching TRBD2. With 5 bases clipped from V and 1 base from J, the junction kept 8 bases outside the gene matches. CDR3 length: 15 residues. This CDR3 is CASSLGLGGSYEQYF. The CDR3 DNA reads TGTGCCAGCAGTCTAGGACTAGGTGGGTCCTACGAGCAGTACTTC.

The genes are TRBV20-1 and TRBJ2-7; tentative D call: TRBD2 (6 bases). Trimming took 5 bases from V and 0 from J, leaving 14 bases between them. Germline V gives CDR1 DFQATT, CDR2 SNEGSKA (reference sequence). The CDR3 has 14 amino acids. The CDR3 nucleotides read TGCAGTGCTGGTTCCAGGGAGGACTCCTACGAGCAGTACTTC. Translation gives CSAGSREDSYEQYF.

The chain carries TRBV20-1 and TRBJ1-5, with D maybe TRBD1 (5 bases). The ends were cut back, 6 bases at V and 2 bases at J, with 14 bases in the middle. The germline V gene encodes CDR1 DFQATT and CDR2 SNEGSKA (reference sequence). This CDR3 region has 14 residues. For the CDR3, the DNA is TGCAGTGCGTGGCAAACGGGGGGCAATCAGCCCCAGCATTTT. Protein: CSAWQTGGNQPQHF.